These 32 T cell receptor beta chains came from one sample sequenced in a study of regulatory T cells in long-lasting Graves disease. Building of the TCR beta libraries involved iRepertoire HTBI primers and Arm-PCR of CDR3 regions. Each CDR3 protein is one row after TCRdb ran MiXCR on the multiplex PCR reads. The repertoire holds 400,000 to 500,000 distinct CDR3 sequences, with roughly 15% as singletons. The sample's time point: newly diagnosed GD, antithyroid drugs for less than 3 months. The authors made the TCR library using RNA they extracted from PBMCs. These records were also assigned to another study, of T cells in Graves' hyperthyroidism and ophthalmopathy.

The input for sequencing was peripheral blood mononuclear cells (PBMCs), taken at new diagnosis, from a patient treated with antithyroid drugs. Every receptor here comes from a woman in her 50s with Graves disease.

This clonotype was seen repeatedly, ten times or more. This rearrangement joins TRBV6-1 to TRBJ2-1, with 14 bases identical to TRBD2. Looked up from germline, CDR1 is MNHNS and CDR2 is SASEGT. V was clipped by 5 bases and J by 9 bases; unmatched bases: 6. CDR3 length equals 15 residues. The CDR3 sequence is CASSMGLAGVGEQFF. In nucleotides, the CDR3 is TGTGCCAGCAGTATGGGACTAGCGGGAGTGGGTGAGCAGTTCTTC.

In its sample, this clonotype was seen many times. The genes are TRBV5-1 and TRBJ2-3; D is possibly TRBD2 (6 bases). V lost 1 base and J 2 bases, leaving 11 bases between the germline ends. The CDR3 runs 15 residues. Germline lookup yields CDR1 SGHRS and CDR2 YFSETQ. In DNA, the CDR3 is TGCGCCAGCAGCTTGCTAGCGTCTTACACAGATACGCAGTATTTT. Its translation: CASSLLASYTDTQYF.

This clonotype was found many times. The rearrangement links TRBV9 to TRBJ2-1; 11 nucleotides align to TRBD1. Germline V CDR1 and CDR2: SGDLS, YYNGEE. This CDR3 comprises 15 residues. The V and J ends lost 6 bases and 8 bases, in that order; junction bases with no gene match: 10. CDR3 nucleotides: TGTGCCAGCACCCGGGGACAGGGGGTGCTTGATGAGCAGTTCTTC. Its protein product is CASTRGQGVLDEQFF.

There are a few counts of this clonotype. The genes are TRBV7-8 and TRBJ2-6; 8 nucleotides align to TRBD1. CDR1 is SGHVS and CDR2 is FQNEAQ in the germline V gene. Trimming removed 1 base from V and 4 bases from J; junction bases left unmatched: 6. The CDR3 loop spans 17 amino acids. CDR3 protein: CASSLDGTGTGANVLTF. The DNA of the CDR3 is TGTGCCAGCAGCTTAGATGGGACAGGAACCGGGGCCAACGTCCTGACTTTC. Looking up the rest from reference TRBV7-8 and TRBJ2-6 gives the full variable domain: GAGVSQSPRYKVAKRGQDVALRCDPISGHVSLFWYQQALGQGPEFLTYFQNEAQLDKSGLPSDRFFAERPEGSVSTLKIQRTQQEDSAVYLCASSLDGTGTGANVLTFGAGSRLTVL.

The chain is built from TRBV7-9 and TRBJ2-2, with D perhaps matching TRBD2 (6 bases). Germline V gene data show CDR1 as SEHNR and CDR2 as FQNEAQ (reference sequence). The CDR3 runs 16 residues. Trimming removed 2 bases from V and 3 bases from J, with 13 bases in between. CDR3 sequence (DNA): TGTGCCAGCAGCTTAAGGGAGGCCCCATACACCGGGGAGCTGTTTTTT. Translation gives CASSLREAPYTGELFF.

This clonotype has just a few counts. CDR3 protein: CASSMRTGVREKLFF. The DNA of the CDR3 is TGTGCCAGCAGCATGAGGACAGGGGTTCGGGAAAAACTGTTTTTT. The chain carries TRBV11-2 and TRBJ1-4, with 9 bases lining up with TRBD1. With 5 bases clipped from V and 8 bases from J, the junction kept 9 bases outside the gene matches. This CDR3 has 15 residues. Per germline, CDR1 SGHAT and CDR2 FQNNGV.

This chain connects TRBV6-4 to TRBJ2-7; weak D call: TRBD2 (6 bases). The V end was cut by 0 bases, the J end by 0 bases, with 24 bases between. Germline V gene lookup returns CDR1 MRHNA and CDR2 SNTAGT. The CDR3 is made up of 20 amino acids. CDR3 residues: CASSDSPRDLPPPGSYEQYF. The CDR3 coding sequence is TGTGCCAGCAGTGACTCCCCCCGGGACTTACCACCTCCGGGCTCCTACGAGCAGTACTTC.

This clonotype was recorded many times. V and J are TRBV7-2 and TRBJ2-7, with 7 bases lining up with TRBD1. Trimming at V came to 5 bases and at J to 0 bases, leaving 4 bases not matched to a gene. The germline gives CDR1 SGHTA, CDR2 FQGNSA. The CDR3 spans 14 residues. The CDR3 region is CASSGGQVSYEQYF. The CDR3 nucleotides are TGTGCCAGCAGCGGTGGACAGGTCTCCTACGAGCAGTACTTC.

This chain connects TRBV12-3 or TRBV12-4 to TRBJ2-2, with 7 bases aligning to TRBD2. Trimming cost V 3 bases and J 2 bases; bases outside gene matches: 3. This CDR3 contains 15 residues. In nucleotides, the CDR3 is TGTGCCAGCAGTTTCGGGACTACAAACACCGGGGAGCTGTTTTTT. Translation gives CASSFGTTNTGELFF.

The V call is TRBV19, the J call TRBJ2-2, with D possibly matching TRBD1 (5 bases). The CDR3 loop spans 14 amino acids. Germline CDR1 reads LNHDA; CDR2 reads SQIVND (reference sequence). Trimming left V 5 bases short and J 7 bases short, with 14 bases between. The CDR3, as DNA: TGTGCCAGTAGTCAGACTCGCCAGGGCGGGGAGCTGTTTTTT. This translates into CASSQTRQGGELFF.

This clonotype was detected many times. The chain has TRBV11-3 and TRBJ2-1, with TRBD2 identical over 8 bases. There are 15 residues in the CDR3. V shed 3 bases and J 8 bases; nucleotides not matched to a gene: 9. The germline CDR1 and CDR2 sequences are SGHNT and YENEEA. CDR3 residues: CASSFSSSGSYEQFF. CDR3 in DNA: TGTGCCAGCAGCTTTTCCTCCAGCGGGAGCTATGAGCAGTTCTTC.

This clonotype turned up a few times. Because the CDR3 is missing its conserved closing phenylalanine or tryptophan, this is likely a read error. The chain combines TRBV7-3 with TRBJ2-2; 7 positions agree with TRBD2. Germline V gene sequence: CDR1 SGHTA, CDR2 FQGTGA. The CDR3 runs 17 residues. V trimming: 1 base; J trimming: 0 bases; junction bases outside the gene matches: 5. CDR3 nucleotide sequence: TGTGCCAGCAGCTTAAACCCCCTAGCGGCGAACACCGGGGAGCTGTTTTCT. Translation gives CASSLNPLAANTGELFS.

This clonotype was seen a few times. The chain has TRBV27 and TRBJ2-7, with D maybe TRBD1 (6 bases). The CDR3 loop spans 14 amino acids. V dropped 5 bases and J dropped 2 bases, with 13 bases sitting between them. Looked up from germline, CDR1 is MNHEY and CDR2 is SMNVEV (reference sequence). The CDR3 region is CASSVDSRAYEQYF. In DNA, the CDR3 is TGTGCCAGCAGTGTGGACAGTAGGGCCTACGAGCAGTACTTC.

There are many counts of this clonotype. The V call is TRBV28, the J call TRBJ2-7, with no clear D. Trimming removed 7 bases at V and 0 bases at J, with 16 bases between. The CDR3 extends over 15 amino acids. In germline, CDR1 is MDHEN, CDR2 SYDVKM. CDR3 sequence reads: CASILTPSDSYEQYF. The CDR3 DNA sequence: TGTGCCAGCATCCTGACGCCTTCGGACTCCTACGAGCAGTACTTC.

This clonotype was counted ten times or more. J is TRBJ1-4 and V is TRBV9; possible D gene TRBD1, 5 bases. Deletions cut 0 bases from V and 5 bases from J, with 17 bases between. Germline V lookup: CDR1 SGDLS, CDR2 YYNGEE. The CDR3 length is 17 residues. The CDR3: CASSVGNTGSANEKLFF. In DNA form, the CDR3 reads TGTGCCAGCAGCGTAGGAAACACAGGCTCTGCAAATGAAAAACTGTTTTTT.

The CDR3 DNA sequence: TGCGCCAGCAGCCCAACAGGGGGCGTCGGGTACGAGCAGTACTTC. Protein: CASSPTGGVGYEQYF. This chain joins TRBV5-1 and TRBJ2-7; 9 positions match TRBD1. With 4 bases clipped from V and 4 bases from J, the junction kept 9 bases outside the gene matches. The CDR3 length is 15 residues. Germline loops: CDR1 SGHRS, CDR2 YFSETQ.

This clonotype was counted ten times or more. The rearrangement uses TRBV11-2 and TRBJ2-7; no firm D call. This CDR3 region has 13 residues. From germline, CDR1 is SGHAT and CDR2 FQNNGV. V was cut by 5 bases and J by 7 bases, with 15 bases left in between. Here the CDR3 DNA reads TGTGCCAGCAGCCCGGACGGTCCTCGGGAGCAGTACTTC. Amino acids: CASSPDGPREQYF. Full variable domain (missing parts from reference TRBV11-2 and TRBJ2-7): EAGVAQSPRYKIIEKRQSVAFWCNPISGHATLYWYQQILGQGPKLLIQFQNNGVVDDSQLPKDRFSAERLKGVDSTLKIQPAKLEDSAVYLCASSPDGPREQYFGPGTRLTVT.

The chain is built from TRBV7-6 and TRBJ1-1, with no clear D. This CDR3 comprises 14 residues. CDR1 is SGHVS and CDR2 is FNYEAQ in the germline V gene. V lost 5 bases to trimming and J lost 6 bases, with 16 bases between them. The chain's CDR3 is CASSVGVSGAEAFF. In DNA, the CDR3 is TGTGCCAGCAGCGTTGGGGTGTCGGGTGCTGAAGCTTTCTTT.

This clonotype was detected ten times or more. The chain uses TRBV9 and TRBJ2-1; D assignment may be TRBD1 or TRBD2 (5 bases each). The CDR3 covers 16 residues. V shed 0 bases and J shed 2 bases, with 12 bases lying between them. Germline V gene data show CDR1 as SGDLS and CDR2 as YYNGEE. CDR3 loop: CASSVGGGPTYNEQFF. CDR3 DNA sequence: TGTGCCAGCAGCGTAGGTGGGGGACCAACCTACAATGAGCAGTTCTTC. Based on the CDR3 plus reference TRBV9 and TRBJ2-1, the full variable domain is DSGVTQTPKHLITATGQRVTLRCSPRSGDLSVYWYQQSLDQGLQFLIQYYNGEERAKGNILERFSAQQFPDLHSELNLSSLELGDSALYFCASSVGGGPTYNEQFFGPGTRLTVL.

The genes are TRBV18 and TRBJ2-7; 7 bases are shared with TRBD1. Germline V gene sequence: CDR1 KGHSH, CDR2 LQKENI. The CDR3 totals 15 residues. Trimming took 3 bases from V and 2 from J; bases not matched to a gene: 7. CDR3 nucleotides: TGTGCCAGCTCACCGGGAAGGGGGCAGCCCTACGAGCAGTACTTC. It is translated as CASSPGRGQPYEQYF.

This clonotype was recorded many times. The V gene is TRBV29-1, the J gene TRBJ2-7; TRBD2 matches 10 bases. The germline gives CDR1 SQVTM, CDR2 ANQGSEA. With V trimmed by 1 base and J by 2 bases, 2 bases remained unmatched. This CDR3 has 14 residues. In DNA form, the CDR3 reads TGCAGCGTTGAAGGGACTAGCGGAACCTACGAGCAGTACTTC. Translation gives CSVEGTSGTYEQYF.

V is TRBV5-4 and J is TRBJ1-2; D is undetermined. V lost 4 bases, J lost 2 bases, and 12 bases lay in between. Germline loops: CDR1 SGHNT, CDR2 YYREEE (reference sequence). The CDR3 runs to 14 residues. As DNA, the CDR3 is TGTGCCAGCAGCCACGTGGCAGACAACTATGGCTACACCTTC. This translates into CASSHVADNYGYTF. The variable domain in full, completed from reference TRBV5-4 and TRBJ1-2, reads ETGVTQSPTHLIKTRGQQVTLRCSSQSGHNTVSWYQQALGQGPQFIFQYYREEENGRGNFPPRFSGLQFPNYSSELNVNALELDDSALYLCASSHVADNYGYTFGSGTRLTVV.

This clonotype was found a few times. This chain connects TRBV10-2 to TRBJ1-2; weak D call: TRBD1 (5 bases). The germline CDR1 and CDR2 sequences are WSHSY and SAAADI. V lost 6 bases to trimming and J lost 8 bases, with 16 bases between them. The CDR3 loop spans 13 amino acids. The CDR3 nucleotides are TGCGCCAGCAGCCCGACAGTTTATGGCGGCTACACCTTC. The encoded protein is CASSPTVYGGYTF.

This chain joins TRBV3-1 and TRBJ2-4; D call uncertain. Trimming left V 4 bases short and J 0 bases short, with 13 bases between. Per the germline V gene, CDR1 is LGHDT and CDR2 is YNNKEL (reference sequence). CDR3 size: 16 residues. The chain's CDR3 is CASSPPSDLAKNIQYF. The DNA of the CDR3 is TGTGCCAGCAGCCCGCCCAGCGACCTAGCCAAAAACATTCAGTACTTC.

This clonotype was seen repeatedly, ten times or more. This chain connects TRBV29-1 to TRBJ2-1; D gene unclear. This CDR3 has 13 amino acids. The V and J ends lost 7 bases and 2 bases respectively, with 12 bases between them. From germline, CDR1 is SQVTM and CDR2 ANQGSEA. CDR3 sequence (DNA): TGCAGCGGCGCCTTTGGGACCTACAATGAGCAGTTCTTC. The encoded protein is CSGAFGTYNEQFF.

The CDR3 spells CASRSPLGPSYGYTF. The CDR3 DNA reads TGTGCCAGCAGATCTCCTCTTGGACCCTCCTATGGCTACACCTTC. This sequence joins TRBV27 and TRBJ1-2; D is uncertain. CDR3 length: 15 residues. From germline, CDR1 is MNHEY and CDR2 SMNVEV (reference sequence). V lost 6 bases, J lost 4 bases, and 18 bases lay in between.

This clonotype has a handful of counts. This chain connects TRBV7-3 to TRBJ2-2; TRBD2 might be the D (5 bases). This CDR3 contains 13 residues. Looked up from germline, CDR1 is SGHTA and CDR2 is FQGTGA. V lost 5 bases to trimming and J lost 7 bases, with 11 bases between them. For the CDR3, the DNA is TGTGCCAGCAGCACTCTCGAGGGCGGGGAGCTGTTTTTT. Encoded protein: CASSTLEGGELFF.

V and J are TRBV11-3 and TRBJ2-1; unclear D gene. The germline CDR1 and CDR2 sequences are SGHNT and YENEEA. This CDR3 has 16 amino acids. V lost 7 bases and J 5 bases, leaving 21 bases between the germline ends. DNA for the CDR3: TGTGCCAGCATCCCTAATCCAGGAGACCTAGACAATGAGCAGTTCTTC. The encoded protein is CASIPNPGDLDNEQFF.

This clonotype has at least ten counts. The rearrangement uses TRBV2 and TRBJ1-2, with D hard to call. CDR3 length equals 14 residues. Germline-derived CDR1 and CDR2 are SNHLY and FYNNEI. Trimming removed 1 base at V and 1 base at J, with 7 bases between. CDR3 protein: CASSEDSDNYGYTF. CDR3 nucleotide sequence: TGTGCCAGCAGTGAAGACTCAGATAACTATGGCTACACCTTC.

In its sample, this clonotype was seen many times. V is TRBV18 and J is TRBJ1-5; no reliable D call. V lost 8 bases and J lost 0, with 11 bases in between. Germline V gene data show CDR1 as KGHSH and CDR2 as LQKENI. This CDR3 is 14 amino acids long. CDR3 DNA sequence: TGTGCCAGCAGCCCTGGGAATAGCAATCAGCCCCAGCATTTT. As protein: CASSPGNSNQPQHF.

Notes on this clonotype: This may be a read error, as it is one base from a much larger clone. The V gene is TRBV12-3 or TRBV12-4, the J gene TRBJ2-7; TRBD1 matches at 12 bases. This CDR3 has 16 amino acids. Trimming took 5 bases from V and 7 from J; bases not matched to a gene: 12. CDR3 sequence reads: CASSPPGTGGSNEQYF. CDR3 DNA: TGTGCCAGCAGTCCTCCCGGGACAGGGGGCTCGAATGAGCAGTACTTC.

J is TRBJ2-1 and V is TRBV11-2; 10 bases are a match to TRBD1. The germline V gene has CDR1 SGHAT and CDR2 FQNNGV. The CDR3 extends over 16 amino acids. J was trimmed by 9 bases and V by 1 base; bases with no gene match: 9. CDR3 protein: CASSLGTGGFSLEQFF. CDR3 sequence (DNA): TGTGCCAGCAGCTTAGGGACAGGGGGTTTTTCGCTTGAGCAGTTCTTC.